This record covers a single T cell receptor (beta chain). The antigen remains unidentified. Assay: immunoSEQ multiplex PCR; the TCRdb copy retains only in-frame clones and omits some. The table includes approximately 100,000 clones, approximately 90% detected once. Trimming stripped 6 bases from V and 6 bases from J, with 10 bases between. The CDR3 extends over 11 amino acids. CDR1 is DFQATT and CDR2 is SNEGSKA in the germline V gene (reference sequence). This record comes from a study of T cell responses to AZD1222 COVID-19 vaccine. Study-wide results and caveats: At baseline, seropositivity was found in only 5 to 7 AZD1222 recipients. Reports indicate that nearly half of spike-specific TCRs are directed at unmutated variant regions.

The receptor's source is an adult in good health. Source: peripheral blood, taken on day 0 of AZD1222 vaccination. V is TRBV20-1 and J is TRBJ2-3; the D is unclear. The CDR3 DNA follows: TGCAGTGCGACAAAGATGGATACGCAGTATTTT. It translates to CSATKMDTQYF.